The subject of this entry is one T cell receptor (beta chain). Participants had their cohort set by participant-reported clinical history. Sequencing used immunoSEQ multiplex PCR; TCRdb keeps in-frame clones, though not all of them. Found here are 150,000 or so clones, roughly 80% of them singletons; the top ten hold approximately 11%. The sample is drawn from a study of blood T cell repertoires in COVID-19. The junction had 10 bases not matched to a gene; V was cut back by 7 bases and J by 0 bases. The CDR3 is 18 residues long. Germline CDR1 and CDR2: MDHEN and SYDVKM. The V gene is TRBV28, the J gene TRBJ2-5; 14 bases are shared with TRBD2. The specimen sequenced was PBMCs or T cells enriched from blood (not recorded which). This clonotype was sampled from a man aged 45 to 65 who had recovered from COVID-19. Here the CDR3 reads CASNDRTSGGPYQETQYF. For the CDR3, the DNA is TGTGCCAGCAACGACCGGACTAGCGGGGGGCCGTACCAAGAGACCCAGTACTTC.